This T cell receptor beta chain was sequenced for a study of T cell changes during pregnancy in multiple sclerosis. Trimming left V 0 bases short and J 10 bases short, with 13 bases between. This CDR3 spans 14 amino acids. Germline values: CDR1 SGHRS, CDR2 YFSETQ. Only in-frame clones appear in the TCRdb table, and some are missing; sequencing was by immunoSEQ multiplex PCR. The sample records over 45,000 clones, 85% to 90% being singletons. The chain uses TRBV5-1 and TRBJ1-4; weak D call: TRBD1 (6 bases). This receptor was obtained from a female donor in good health, enrolled as a control in a pregnancy study. This specimen was peripheral blood, taken in the first trimester of pregnancy. DNA of the CDR3: TGCGCCAGCAGCTTGGCGGCAGGGGAAGGAAAACTGTTTTTT. Translated: CASSLAAGEGKLFF.